Shown below are 17 T cell receptor beta chains from a single sample sequenced in a study of blood T cells in healthy people across ages. A second PCR of roughly 7 to 11 cycles used a sample-barcoded 5' primer and a J-beta primer mix. TCRdb analysed the 5' RACE reads with MiXCR anew, one entry per CDR3 protein. The sample lists 780,000 or so distinct CDR3 sequences; roughly 50% were seen once. Source material: blood. The receptors shown here come from an elderly man in good health.

There are a few counts of this clonotype. The chain links TRBV7-2 to TRBJ1-1, with D possibly being TRBD1 (6 bases). Germline V CDR1 and CDR2: SGHTA, FQGNSA. There are 16 residues in the CDR3. Trimming shortened V by 5 bases and J by 1 base, and 17 bases separated the two germline ends. CDR3 sequence: CASSPTRGGKNTEAFF. The CDR3 coding sequence is TGTGCCAGCAGCCCTACGAGAGGGGGAAAGAACACTGAAGCTTTCTTT. Drawing the rest from reference TRBV7-2 and TRBJ1-1, the complete variable domain is GAGVSQSPSNKVTEKGKDVELRCDPISGHTALYWYRQSLGQGLEFLIYFQGNSAPDKSGLPSDRFSAERTGGSVSTLTIQRTQQEDSAVYLCASSPTRGGKNTEAFFGQGTRLTVV.

Regarding this clonotype: The junction departs from germline at one end; a sequencing error may be responsible. The CDR3 DNA sequence: TGTGCCAGCAGCCCGGCCAGGGGTAGCTATGGCAACACCTTC. It specifies CASSPARGSYGNTF. This rearrangement joins TRBV3-1 to TRBJ1-2, with D possibly being TRBD1 (6 bases). The CDR3 length is 14 residues. CDR1 is LGHDT, CDR2 YNNKEL, per germline (reference sequence).

The J gene is TRBJ2-7, the V gene TRBV5-1; D gene uncertain. Germline CDR1 SGHRS, CDR2 YFSETQ. The CDR3 is 12 amino acids. V dropped 0 bases and J dropped 6 bases, with 7 bases sitting between them. CDR3 residues: CASSLVRGEQYF. CDR3 DNA sequence: TGCGCCAGCAGCTTGGTACGAGGCGAGCAGTACTTC.

In this sample, this clonotype turned up a few times. The rearrangement uses TRBV7-2 and TRBJ2-1; 9 bases are a match to TRBD2. Germline CDR1 SGHTA, CDR2 FQGNSA. The CDR3 contains 16 residues. V lost 2 bases, J lost 7 bases, and 9 bases stayed unmatched. This CDR3 is CASSLYRGRGLNEQFF. CDR3 bases: TGTGCCAGCAGCTTATATCGCGGGAGGGGTCTTAATGAGCAGTTCTTC.

About this clonotype itself: Germline and junction disagree at one end, which may indicate a read error. The chain uses TRBV7-2 and TRBJ1-5, with D uncertain. There are 14 residues in the CDR3. Germline CDR1 SGHTA, CDR2 FQGNSA. The CDR3 loop reads CAGSAINSNQPQHF. CDR3 bases: TGTGCCGGCAGCGCCATTAATAGCAATCAGCCCCAGCATTTT.

There are a few counts of this clonotype. This chain uses TRBV20-1 with TRBJ2-5; TRBD2 matches at 11 bases. Trimming removed 6 bases from V and 4 bases from J; junction bases left unmatched: 16. Germline V gives CDR1 DFQATT, CDR2 SNEGSKA (reference sequence). The CDR3 runs 17 residues. As DNA, the CDR3 is TGCAGTGCGACCTCGGGGCTAGCGGGAGGTACAAGAGAGACCCAGTACTTC. It translates to CSATSGLAGGTRETQYF.

The chain has TRBV29-1 and TRBJ2-7; 9 bases fit TRBD1. V was clipped by 7 bases and J by 2 bases; unmatched bases: 6. This CDR3 contains 13 residues. Germline V CDR1 and CDR2: SQVTM, ANQGSEA. CDR3 amino acids: CSARQGVTYEQYF. The CDR3 nucleotides read TGCAGCGCTCGACAGGGGGTTACCTACGAGCAGTACTTC.

The chain carries TRBV18 and TRBJ2-7; no definite D call. This CDR3 contains 15 residues. The V end lost 1 base, the J end lost 0 bases, and 10 bases lay between the germline ends. Germline values: CDR1 KGHSH, CDR2 LQKENI. DNA of the CDR3: TGTGCCAGCTCACCACTGCCGCGGAGCTCCTACGAGCAGTACTTC. It codes for CASSPLPRSSYEQYF.

The chain carries TRBV29-1 and TRBJ1-2; possibly TRBD1 for D (6 bases). Trimming took 8 bases from V and 0 from J, leaving 19 bases between them. Germline assignment: CDR1 SQVTM and CDR2 ANQGSEA. CDR3 length: 15 residues. The CDR3 DNA reads as TGCAGCACCCCGGCAGGGGCGTCTCCTAACTATGGCTACACCTTC. It encodes CSTPAGASPNYGYTF.

This chain links TRBV6-1 with TRBJ2-4; 14 bases are shared with TRBD2. The J call is in doubt because the DNA end fits TRBJ2-7 better. CDR3 length equals 17 residues. Germline V gives CDR1 MNHNS, CDR2 SASEGT. CDR3 nucleotide sequence: TGTGCCAGCAAAGCGACTAGCGGGAGGGTTTTTTCCTACGAGCAGTACTTC. Translating it yields CASKATSGRVFSYEQYF.

The genes are TRBV3-1 and TRBJ2-7; no firm D call. The CDR3 runs to 16 residues. Germline V lookup: CDR1 LGHDT, CDR2 YNNKEL (reference sequence). V lost 5 bases to trimming and J lost 2 bases, with 19 bases between them. In nucleotides, the CDR3 is TGTGCCAGCAGCGGACCTCTGAGGATAGGGACCTACGAGCAGTACTTC. Its translation is CASSGPLRIGTYEQYF.

This clonotype appeared a few times. V gene TRBV14 combines with J gene TRBJ2-5, with D possibly being TRBD2 (6 bases). Germline V gives CDR1 SGHDN, CDR2 FVKESK. V gave up 2 bases and J gave up 5 bases, with 12 bases separating them. This CDR3 is 14 amino acids long. The CDR3 sequence: CASSQPGTWETQYF. The CDR3 coding sequence is TGTGCCAGCAGCCAACCTGGGACTTGGGAGACCCAGTACTTC. The full variable domain, its missing parts supplied by reference TRBV14 and TRBJ2-5, is EAGVTQFPSHSVIEKGQTVTLRCDPISGHDNLYWYRRVMGKEIKFLLHFVKESKQDESGMPNNRFLAERTGGTYSTLKVQPAELEDSGVYFCASSQPGTWETQYFGPGTRLLVL.

The chain couples TRBV20-1 to TRBJ2-3, with 9 positions matching TRBD2. CDR1 and CDR2 from the germline V gene are DFQATT and SNEGSKA (reference sequence). V was pared by 3 bases and J by 0 bases, with 7 bases of the junction left unmatched. The CDR3 has 16 amino acids. CDR3 nucleotides: TGCAGTGCTAGCGGAGCTAGCGGGACCAGCACAGATACGCAGTATTTT. Amino acid sequence: CSASGASGTSTDTQYF.

A remark on this clonotype: It may be a read error: a sequence one base away is much more abundant. The rearrangement joins TRBV5-1 to TRBJ2-3, with 10 bases aligning to TRBD2. CDR1 SGHRS and CDR2 YFSETQ come from the germline V gene. This CDR3 spans 17 amino acids. CDR3 in DNA: TGCGCCAGCAGCTTTAATAGCGGGAGGAGGGGCCCAGATACGCGGTATTTT. It yields the protein CASSFNSGRRGPDTRYF. The full variable domain, completed using reference TRBV5-1 and TRBJ2-3, is KAGVTQTPRYLIKTRGQQVTLSCSPISGHRSVSWYQQTPGQGLQFLFEYFSETQRNKGNFPGRFSGRQFSNSRSEMNVSTLELGDSALYLCASSFNSGRRGPDTRYFGPGTRLTVL.

There are a few counts of this clonotype. V is TRBV28 and J is TRBJ2-5, with 8 bases lining up with TRBD2. The junction had 10 bases not matched to a gene; V was cut back by 5 bases and J by 5 bases. Germline values: CDR1 MDHEN, CDR2 SYDVKM. The CDR3 runs 15 residues. CDR3 residues: CASSPRPGLAETQYF. For the CDR3, the DNA is TGTGCCAGCAGTCCCCGCCCCGGACTAGCCGAGACCCAGTACTTC. Supplemented by reference TRBV28 and TRBJ2-5, the full variable domain reads DVKVTQSSRYLVKRTGEKVFLECVQDMDHENMFWYRQDPGLGLRLIYFSYDVKMKEKGDIPEGYSVSREKKERFSLILESASTNQTSMYLCASSPRPGLAETQYFGPGTRLLVL.

The genes are TRBV29-1 and TRBJ1-2, with D possibly TRBD1 on 6 matching bases. Trimming took off 7 bases at V and 4 bases at J, with 16 bases between the two ends. Germline lookup yields CDR1 SQVTM and CDR2 ANQGSEA. The CDR3 has 13 residues. CDR3 protein: CSAGDTRIYGYTF. The CDR3 DNA reads TGCAGCGCAGGGGACACCCGTATCTATGGCTACACCTTC.

There are many counts of this clonotype. The chain carries TRBV6-5 and TRBJ1-2; D ambiguous. Germline CDR1 MNHEY, CDR2 SVGAGI. CDR3 length: 14 residues. Trimming took off 6 bases at V and 3 bases at J, with 14 bases between the two ends. The CDR3 reads CASSVSGTDYGYTF. In DNA, the CDR3 is TGTGCCAGCAGCGTTAGTGGAACAGACTATGGCTACACCTTC.